The 14 T cell receptor beta chains reported below all come from one sample, sequenced in a study of cytomegalovirus exposure and HLA in healthy donors. The method was immunoSEQ multiplex PCR; TCRdb's version includes in-frame clones alone and lacks a portion of them. The profile shows about 150,000 clones, approximately 94% of them singletons. The specimen sequenced was PBMCs. Receptor source: a man between 18 and 29 years old in good health and CMV-seropositive.

The chain uses TRBV27 and TRBJ1-2; perhaps TRBD1 as D (6 bases). CDR1 is MNHEY, CDR2 SMNVEV, per germline (reference sequence). This CDR3 contains 13 residues. V lost 5 bases and J 3 bases, leaving 10 bases between the germline ends. In DNA form, the CDR3 reads TGTGCCAGCAGTCCGGGACAATACTATGGCTACACCTTC. Protein: CASSPGQYYGYTF.

This clone was detected once. V is TRBV19 and J is TRBJ2-7, with TRBD1 identical over 10 bases. V shed 2 bases and J 2 bases; nucleotides not matched to a gene: 6. Germline assignment: CDR1 LNHDA and CDR2 SQIVND (reference sequence). The CDR3 loop spans 16 amino acids. CDR3 in DNA: TGTGCCAGTAGTATAATCTTCGGACAGGGGGCCTACGAGCAGTACTTC. Translation: CASSIIFGQGAYEQYF.

This clone occurred once. The chain employs TRBV19 and TRBJ1-3; TRBD1 is a possible D gene (5 bases). The germline V gene encodes CDR1 LNHDA and CDR2 SQIVND (reference sequence). The CDR3 loop spans 14 amino acids. V gave up 11 bases and J gave up 0 bases, with 14 bases separating them. The CDR3 nucleotides read TGTGCCTCAAGGGACGGGGGCTCTGGAAACACCATATATTTT. Its protein is CASRDGGSGNTIYF.

The V and J genes are TRBV5-4 and TRBJ1-1; 10 bases are a match to TRBD1. This CDR3 has 17 residues. Germline trimming cut 3 bases from V and 6 bases from J; bases unmatched to any gene: 14. CDR1 and CDR2 from the germline V gene are SGHNT and YYREEE (reference sequence). The CDR3 DNA is TGTGCCAGCAGCTACGACAGGGGGCTGGATTGGGCCTCTGAAGCTTTCTTT. It specifies CASSYDRGLDWASEAFF.

The chain has TRBV7-9 and TRBJ2-7; D unresolved. Trimming pared 5 bases from V and 4 bases from J, leaving 6 bases between. The length of the CDR3 is 11 residues. From germline, CDR1 is SEHNR and CDR2 FQNEAQ (reference sequence). The chain's CDR3 is CASSLQYEQYF. In nucleotides, the CDR3 is TGTGCCAGCAGCCTTCAGTACGAGCAGTACTTC. The entire variable domain, with the rest obtained from reference TRBV7-9 and TRBJ2-7, is as follows: DTGVSQNPRHKITKRGQNVTFRCDPISEHNRLYWYRQTLGQGPEFLTYFQNEAQLEKSRLLSDRFSAERPKGSFSTLEIQRTEQGDSAMYLCASSLQYEQYFGPGTRLTVT.

The chain joins TRBV6-6 to TRBJ2-7; 10 positions agree with TRBD2. V trimming: 6 bases; J trimming: 5 bases; junction bases outside the gene matches: 7. The germline V gene has CDR1 MNHNY and CDR2 SVGAGI (reference sequence). CDR3 length equals 14 residues. The CDR3 sequence is CASSSGLARHEQYF. As DNA, the CDR3 is TGTGCCAGCAGCTCGGGACTAGCGCGCCACGAGCAGTACTTC.

This chain links TRBV10-3 with TRBJ1-2; 7 bases fit TRBD1. The CDR3 consists of 13 residues. The V gene end was trimmed by 8 bases and the J gene end by 2 bases; junction bases not matched to a gene: 5. Germline CDR1 reads ENHRY; CDR2 reads SYGVKD. The CDR3 DNA reads as TGTGCCATCCCCCGGACAGGAAACTATGGCTACACCTTC. Translating it yields CAIPRTGNYGYTF.

In nucleotides, the CDR3 is TGTGCCAGCAGCTTGCAGGGGATGAACACTGAAGCTTTCTTT. It yields the protein CASSLQGMNTEAFF. The chain recombines TRBV5-5 with TRBJ1-1, with D maybe TRBD1 (6 bases). Germline CDR1 and CDR2: SGHKS and YYEKEE (reference sequence). The CDR3 sequence is 14 residues long. The V end was cut by 1 base, the J end by 0 bases, with 7 bases between. Looking up the rest from reference TRBV5-5 and TRBJ1-1 gives the full variable domain: DAGVTQSPTHLIKTRGQQVTLRCSPISGHKSVSWYQQVLGQGPQFIFQYYEKEERGRGNFPDRFSARQFPNYSSELNVNALLLGDSALYLCASSLQGMNTEAFFGQGTRLTVV.

V gene TRBV2 combines with J gene TRBJ1-5, with a possible D match to TRBD1 (5 bases). Deletions cut 7 bases from V and 3 bases from J, with 13 bases between. Germline CDR1 SNHLY, CDR2 FYNNEI. The CDR3 extends over 14 amino acids. DNA of the CDR3: TGTGCCAGCACTGGACAAGCCTTCAATCAGCCCCAGCATTTT. Its translation: CASTGQAFNQPQHF.

This chain links TRBV28 with TRBJ2-7; 8 bases line up with TRBD1. In germline, CDR1 is MDHEN, CDR2 SYDVKM. Unmatched junction bases numbered 12, after V lost 3 bases and J lost 2 bases. The CDR3 has 17 residues. CDR3 protein: CASSFLAGGAGAYEQYF. CDR3 coding DNA: TGTGCCAGCAGTTTCCTGGCAGGGGGCGCAGGCGCCTACGAGCAGTACTTC.

The J gene is TRBJ2-5, the V gene TRBV10-3, with 10 bases matching TRBD2. The CDR3 contains 14 residues. Trimming removed 6 bases from V and 4 bases from J; junction bases left unmatched: 5. Germline CDR1 and CDR2: ENHRY and SYGVKD. The CDR3 loop is CAISSGTSVETQYF. CDR3 bases: TGTGCCATCAGCTCCGGGACTAGCGTAGAGACCCAGTACTTC.

The chain links TRBV28 to TRBJ1-3; weak D call: TRBD1 (6 bases). Germline-derived CDR1 and CDR2 are MDHEN and SYDVKM. The CDR3 is 16 amino acids. Trimming removed 1 base from V and 0 bases from J, with 10 bases in between. CDR3 in amino acids: CASSLFRDISGNTIYF. The DNA for the CDR3 is TGTGCCAGCAGTTTATTTAGGGACATCTCTGGAAACACCATATATTTT.

This chain links TRBV6-6 with TRBJ2-2, with TRBD1 matching 8 bases. The CDR3 has 14 residues. With V trimmed by 4 bases and J by 4 bases, 2 bases remained unmatched. The germline CDR1 and CDR2 sequences are MNHNY and SVGAGI (reference sequence). The CDR3 DNA reads as TGTGCCAGCAGTTTACAGGGGGTCACCGGGGAGCTGTTTTTT. It codes for CASSLQGVTGELFF.

The chain employs TRBV28 and TRBJ1-1; unclear D gene. The V and J ends lost 3 bases and 9 bases respectively, with 8 bases between them. In germline, CDR1 is MDHEN, CDR2 SYDVKM. CDR3 length: 11 residues. The CDR3 protein is CASSFLRKAFF. The CDR3 nucleotides read TGTGCCAGCAGTTTTTTGAGGAAAGCTTTCTTT.